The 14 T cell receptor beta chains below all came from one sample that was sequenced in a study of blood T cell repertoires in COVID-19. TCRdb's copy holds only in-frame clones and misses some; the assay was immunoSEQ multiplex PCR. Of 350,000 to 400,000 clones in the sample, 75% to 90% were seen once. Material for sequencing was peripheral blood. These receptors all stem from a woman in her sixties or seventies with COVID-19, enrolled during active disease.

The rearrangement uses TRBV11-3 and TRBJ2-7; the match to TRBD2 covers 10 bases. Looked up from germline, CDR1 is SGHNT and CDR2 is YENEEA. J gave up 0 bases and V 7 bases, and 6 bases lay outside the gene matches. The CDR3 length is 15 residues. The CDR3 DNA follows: TGTGCCAGCACACAACTAGCGGGAAGCTCCTACGAGCAGTACTTC. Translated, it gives CASTQLAGSSYEQYF.

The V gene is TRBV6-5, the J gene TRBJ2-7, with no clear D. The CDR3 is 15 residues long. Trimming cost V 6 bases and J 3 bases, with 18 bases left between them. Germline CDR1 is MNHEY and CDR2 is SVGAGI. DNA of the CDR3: TGTGCCAGCAGCCCCGGCGGCACATTGATCTACGAGCAGTACTTC. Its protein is CASSPGGTLIYEQYF.

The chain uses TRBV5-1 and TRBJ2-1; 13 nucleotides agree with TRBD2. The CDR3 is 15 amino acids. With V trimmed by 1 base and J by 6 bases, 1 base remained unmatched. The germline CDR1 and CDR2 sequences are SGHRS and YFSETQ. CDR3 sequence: CASSLRTSGGNEQFF. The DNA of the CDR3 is TGCGCCAGCAGCTTGAGGACTAGCGGGGGCAATGAGCAGTTCTTC. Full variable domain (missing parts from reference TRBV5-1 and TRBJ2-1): KAGVTQTPRYLIKTRGQQVTLSCSPISGHRSVSWYQQTPGQGLQFLFEYFSETQRNKGNFPGRFSGRQFSNSRSEMNVSTLELGDSALYLCASSLRTSGGNEQFFGPGTRLTVL.

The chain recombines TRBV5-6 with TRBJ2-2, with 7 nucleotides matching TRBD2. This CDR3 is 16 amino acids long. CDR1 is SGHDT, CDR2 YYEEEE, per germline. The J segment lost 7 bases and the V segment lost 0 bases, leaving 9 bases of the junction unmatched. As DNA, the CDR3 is TGTGCCAGCAGCTTGGCCCCTGGACTAGAGGTCGGGGAGCTGTTTTTT. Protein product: CASSLAPGLEVGELFF.

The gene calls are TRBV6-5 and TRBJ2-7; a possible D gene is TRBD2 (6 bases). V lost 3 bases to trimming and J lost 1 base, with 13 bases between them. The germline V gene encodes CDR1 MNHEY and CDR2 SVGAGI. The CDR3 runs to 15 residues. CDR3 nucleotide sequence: TGTGCCAGCAGTTATACCCCCCGGGGGTCCTACGAGCAGTACTTC. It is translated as CASSYTPRGSYEQYF.

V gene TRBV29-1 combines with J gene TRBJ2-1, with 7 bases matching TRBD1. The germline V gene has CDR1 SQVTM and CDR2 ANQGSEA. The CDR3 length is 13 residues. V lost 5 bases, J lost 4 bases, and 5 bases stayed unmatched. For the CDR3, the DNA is TGCAGCGTTCAGGGACAGTCATACAATGAGCAGTTCTTC. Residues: CSVQGQSYNEQFF.

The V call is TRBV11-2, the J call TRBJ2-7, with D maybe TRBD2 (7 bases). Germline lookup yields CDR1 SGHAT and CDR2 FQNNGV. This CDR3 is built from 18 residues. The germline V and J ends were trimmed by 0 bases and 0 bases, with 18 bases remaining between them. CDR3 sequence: CASSLEGLRGGDSYEQYF. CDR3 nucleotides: TGTGCCAGCAGCTTAGAGGGACTCAGGGGAGGGGACTCCTACGAGCAGTACTTC.

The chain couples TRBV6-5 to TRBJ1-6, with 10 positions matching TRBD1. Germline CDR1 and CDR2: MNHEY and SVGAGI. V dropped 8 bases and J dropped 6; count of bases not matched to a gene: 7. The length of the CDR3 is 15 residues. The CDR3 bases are TGTGCCAGCGGGGGTAGGGACAGGGGTAATTCACCCCTCCACTTT. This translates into CASGGRDRGNSPLHF.

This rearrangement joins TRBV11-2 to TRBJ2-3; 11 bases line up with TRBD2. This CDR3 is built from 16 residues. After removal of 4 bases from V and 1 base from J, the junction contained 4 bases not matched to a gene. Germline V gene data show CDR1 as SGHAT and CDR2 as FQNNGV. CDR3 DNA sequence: TGTGCCAGCAGCTCACTAGCGGGGGTGGGCACAGATACGCAGTATTTT. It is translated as CASSSLAGVGTDTQYF.

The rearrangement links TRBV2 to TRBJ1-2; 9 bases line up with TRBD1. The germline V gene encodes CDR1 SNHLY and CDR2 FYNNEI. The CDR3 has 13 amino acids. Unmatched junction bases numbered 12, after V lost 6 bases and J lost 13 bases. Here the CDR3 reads CASSSGTGRVTTF. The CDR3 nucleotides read TGTGCCAGCAGCTCCGGGACAGGGCGGGTAACCACCTTC.

The CDR3 sequence: CASSLGQTTGVAGELFF. CDR3 DNA sequence: TGTGCCAGCAGCTTAGGGCAGACAACAGGGGTCGCCGGGGAGCTGTTTTTT. This chain joins TRBV11-3 and TRBJ2-2, with TRBD1 matching 7 bases. Germline assignment: CDR1 SGHNT and CDR2 YENEEA. With 1 base clipped from V and 6 bases from J, the junction kept 11 bases outside the gene matches. The length of the CDR3 is 17 residues.

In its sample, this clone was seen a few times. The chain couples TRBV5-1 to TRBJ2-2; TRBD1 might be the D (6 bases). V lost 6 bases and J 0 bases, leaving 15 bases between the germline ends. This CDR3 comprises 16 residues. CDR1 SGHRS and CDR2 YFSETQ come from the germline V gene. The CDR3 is CASKIGQTANTGELFF. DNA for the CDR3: TGCGCCAGCAAAATCGGACAGACCGCGAACACCGGGGAGCTGTTTTTT.

CDR3 residues: CASSVTATGELFF. CDR3 coding DNA: TGTGCCAGCAGCGTGACAGCCACCGGGGAGCTGTTTTTT. J is TRBJ2-2 and V is TRBV11-2; perhaps TRBD1 as D (5 bases). Trimming left V 5 bases short and J 4 bases short, with 8 bases between. The CDR3 has 13 amino acids. Looked up from germline, CDR1 is SGHAT and CDR2 is FQNNGV.

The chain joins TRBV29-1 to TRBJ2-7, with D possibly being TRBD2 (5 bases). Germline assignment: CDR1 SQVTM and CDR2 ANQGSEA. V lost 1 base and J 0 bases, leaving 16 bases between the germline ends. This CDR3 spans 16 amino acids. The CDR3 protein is CSVEGELEAASYEQYF. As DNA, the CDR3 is TGCAGCGTTGAAGGAGAATTGGAGGCGGCCTCCTACGAGCAGTACTTC.